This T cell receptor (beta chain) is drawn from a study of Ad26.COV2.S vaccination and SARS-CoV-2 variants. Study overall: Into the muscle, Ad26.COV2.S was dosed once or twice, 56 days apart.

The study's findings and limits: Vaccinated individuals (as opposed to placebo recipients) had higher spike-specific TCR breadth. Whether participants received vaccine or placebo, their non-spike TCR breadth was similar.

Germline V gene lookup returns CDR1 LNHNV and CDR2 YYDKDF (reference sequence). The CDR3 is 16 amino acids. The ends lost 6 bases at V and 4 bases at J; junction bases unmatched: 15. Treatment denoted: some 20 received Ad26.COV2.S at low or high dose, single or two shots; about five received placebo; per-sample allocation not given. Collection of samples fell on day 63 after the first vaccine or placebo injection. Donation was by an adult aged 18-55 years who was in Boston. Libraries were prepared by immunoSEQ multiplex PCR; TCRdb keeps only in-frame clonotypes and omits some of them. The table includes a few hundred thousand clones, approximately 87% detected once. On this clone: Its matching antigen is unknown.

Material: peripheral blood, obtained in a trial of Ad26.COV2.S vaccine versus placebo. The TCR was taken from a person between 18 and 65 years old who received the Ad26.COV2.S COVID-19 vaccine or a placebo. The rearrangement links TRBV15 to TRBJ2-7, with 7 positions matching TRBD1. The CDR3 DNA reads TGTGCCACCAGTCCGAGACAGGGACCAGCAAGGTACGAGCAGTACTTC. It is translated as CATSPRQGPARYEQYF.